This passage covers 15 T cell receptor beta chains from one sample sequenced in a study of T cells in Graves' hyperthyroidism and ophthalmopathy. The source material, RNA transcripts, was used to amplify TCR beta CDR3 regions. RT-PCR in the first round (using the HTBI primer set) targeted the TCR CDR3. Via MiXCR, TCRdb re-called the multiplex PCR reads, giving one row per CDR3 protein. The data hold about 760,000 distinct CDR3 sequences, with 30% to 40% observed a single time. The specimen was blood. The receptor set was obtained from a woman aged 40 to 50 with Graves' hyperthyroidism.

This chain uses TRBV7-2 with TRBJ1-2; TRBD1 might be the D (5 bases). CDR3 size: 15 residues. Germline V gene lookup returns CDR1 SGHTA and CDR2 FQGNSA. V lost 6 bases and J lost 6, with 20 bases in between. The CDR3 sequence: CASRAGRDRHNGYTF. In nucleotides, the CDR3 is TGTGCCAGCAGGGCAGGGCGGGACCGCCACAATGGCTACACCTTC.

A remark on this clonotype: Since the CDR3 does not end with the conserved phenylalanine or tryptophan, this likely comes from a read error. The DNA is omitted, as the CDR3 cannot be located on it reliably, and the CDR3 follows TCRdb's listing. This chain connects TRBV5-1 to TRBJ2-2; the table names TRBD1, a call not compared with the DNA. The germline gives CDR1 SGHRS, CDR2 YFSETQ. With termini counted, the CDR3 has 14 amino acids. The chain's CDR3 is CASSLTGNTGELFA.

This clonotype has only a few counts. This rearrangement joins TRBV30 to TRBJ1-6, with 9 nucleotides matching TRBD1. The CDR3 runs to 14 residues. J lost 7 bases, V lost 4 bases, and 5 bases had no gene match. Germline CDR1 GTSNPN, CDR2 SVGIG (reference sequence). CDR3 protein: CAWNRQGGNSPLHF. The CDR3 nucleotides read TGTGCCTGGAACAGACAGGGGGGCAATTCACCCCTCCACTTT.

Worth noting for this clonotype: Without the conserved terminal phenylalanine or tryptophan, this CDR3 likely stems from a read error. The DNA is left out, because the CDR3 cannot be placed on it with certainty; the CDR3 is given as TCRdb lists it. The chain has TRBV7-2 and TRBJ1-6. Both ends counted, the CDR3 spans 8 residues. Germline CDR1 and CDR2: SGHTA and FQGNSA. CDR3 loop: CASSLEAG.

This clonotype appeared many times. For the CDR3, the DNA is TGTGCCAGCAGCCCTGGACTAGCGGGACAAGAGACCCAGTACTTC. Translation gives CASSPGLAGQETQYF. The chain recombines TRBV6-5 with TRBJ2-5, with TRBD2 matching over 12 bases. Trimming removed 6 bases from V and 2 bases from J; junction bases left unmatched: 4. CDR3 size: 15 residues. CDR1 and CDR2 (germline): MNHEY, SVGAGI.

V gene TRBV7-2 combines with J gene TRBJ2-5; 9 bases match TRBD1. The germline V gene has CDR1 SGHTA and CDR2 FQGNSA. There are 16 residues in the CDR3. V gave up 2 bases and J gave up 8 bases; unmatched junction bases: 12. This CDR3 is CASSLRSTGGIETQYF. CDR3 in DNA: TGTGCCAGCAGCTTAAGGTCGACAGGGGGGATAGAAACCCAGTACTTC.

This clonotype was observed a few times. This chain connects TRBV12-3 or TRBV12-4 to TRBJ2-7; D is ambiguous. V shed 2 bases and J shed 5 bases, with 10 bases lying between them. CDR3 length: 13 amino acids. CDR3 DNA sequence: TGTGCCAGCAGTTTAAAGAATGGGGACGAGCAGTACTTC. Translation: CASSLKNGDEQYF.

This clonotype was counted ten times or more. This rearrangement joins TRBV19 to TRBJ1-5; 7 nucleotides match TRBD1. CDR3 length: 15 amino acids. Germline V gives CDR1 LNHDA, CDR2 SQIVND (reference sequence). V trimming: 4 bases; J trimming: 2 bases; junction bases outside the gene matches: 5. The CDR3 region is CASSTPTGGNQPQHF. The CDR3 DNA reads TGTGCCAGTAGTACACCAACAGGGGGCAATCAGCCCCAGCATTTT.

Of note for this clonotype: Its ends do not fully match the called genes, so a read error is possible. J is TRBJ1-1 and V is TRBV24-1, with D possibly TRBD1 on 5 matching bases. This CDR3 has 13 amino acids. Germline V gene data show CDR1 as KGHDR and CDR2 as SFDVKD. As DNA, the CDR3 is TGTGCCAGCAGTTTTCGGGCGGACACTGAAGGTTTCTTT. It encodes CASSFRADTEGFF.

This clonotype was counted ten times or more. V and J are TRBV25-1 and TRBJ1-1; no clear D gene. V dropped 4 bases and J dropped 0 bases, with 15 bases sitting between them. The CDR3 is 16 residues long. Per germline, CDR1 MGHDK and CDR2 SYGVNS. The CDR3 here is CASSAPYEALNTEAFF. The CDR3 bases are TGTGCCAGCAGTGCTCCTTACGAAGCGCTGAACACTGAAGCTTTCTTT.

The chain recombines TRBV20-1 with TRBJ2-7, with D tentatively TRBD2 (7 bases). V lost 3 bases and J 2 bases, leaving 14 bases between the germline ends. This CDR3 region has 14 residues. Germline V gene data show CDR1 as DFQATT and CDR2 as SNEGSKA (reference sequence). The CDR3 nucleotides are TGCAGTGCTAGCCTCCAAGGGGGGGCCTACGAGCAGTACTTC. It codes for CSASLQGGAYEQYF.

Ten or more counts support this clonotype. The chain joins TRBV7-8 to TRBJ1-6, with 7 positions matching TRBD1. Germline-derived CDR1 and CDR2 are SGHVS and FQNEAQ. The CDR3 extends over 17 amino acids. Germline trimming cut 5 bases from V and 0 bases from J; bases unmatched to any gene: 7. The CDR3: CASSPPDRSSYNSPLHF. The CDR3 DNA follows: TGTGCCAGCAGCCCCCCGGACAGGAGCTCCTATAATTCACCCCTCCACTTT.

Ten or more counts support this clonotype. J is TRBJ1-1 and V is TRBV20-1; no firm D call. V lost 7 bases, J lost 7 bases, and 7 bases lay in between. This CDR3 is 9 amino acids long. Germline V CDR1 and CDR2: DFQATT, SNEGSKA (reference sequence). CDR3 DNA: TGCAGTGAGGACGGTGAAGCTTTCTTT. Its translation: CSEDGEAFF.

This clonotype was seen once. A read error may produce the germline difference seen at one junction end. The chain joins TRBV6-4 to TRBJ2-6, with a possible D match to TRBD1 (6 bases). CDR1 and CDR2 from the germline V gene are MRHNA and SNTAGT. This CDR3 region has 12 residues. The CDR3 reads CASSHGQSTEAF. The CDR3, as DNA: TGTGCCAGCAGCCACGGACAGAGCACTGAAGCTTTC.

This chain links TRBV4-1 with TRBJ2-5; D gene ambiguous. This CDR3 contains 14 residues. Germline loops: CDR1 MGHRA, CDR2 YSYEKL. Trimming stripped 1 base from V and 7 bases from J, with 13 bases between. The CDR3 reads CASSQVVSPGTQYF. CDR3 DNA sequence: TGCGCCAGCAGCCAAGTAGTGTCTCCGGGGACCCAGTACTTC.